This note documents a single T cell receptor (beta chain) sequence. Its antigen is still unknown. The data derive from a study of cytomegalovirus exposure and HLA in healthy donors. Study-wide results and caveats: Later findings reportedly placed an Asian-associated ancestry cluster below the approximately 670-donor mean for N-insertions.

PCR employed 60 Vbeta and 13 Jbeta primers. This table comes from immunoSEQ multiplex PCR, and its TCRdb copy is limited to in-frame clones, with some not included. The table shows some 150,000 clones, with about 80% occurring only once. CDR3 length: 16 amino acids. Deletions cut 1 base from V and 2 bases from J, with 14 bases between. CDR1 is MNHEY and CDR2 is SVGAGI in the germline V gene. The sample was PBMCs. This TCR derives from a man younger than 35 in good health and CMV-seropositive. The chain couples TRBV6-5 to TRBJ1-2; possible D gene TRBD1, 6 bases. The CDR3 DNA reads TGTGCCAGCAGTTACTTACTTTGGACAGAGAACTATGGCTACACCTTC. It is translated as CASSYLLWTENYGYTF.